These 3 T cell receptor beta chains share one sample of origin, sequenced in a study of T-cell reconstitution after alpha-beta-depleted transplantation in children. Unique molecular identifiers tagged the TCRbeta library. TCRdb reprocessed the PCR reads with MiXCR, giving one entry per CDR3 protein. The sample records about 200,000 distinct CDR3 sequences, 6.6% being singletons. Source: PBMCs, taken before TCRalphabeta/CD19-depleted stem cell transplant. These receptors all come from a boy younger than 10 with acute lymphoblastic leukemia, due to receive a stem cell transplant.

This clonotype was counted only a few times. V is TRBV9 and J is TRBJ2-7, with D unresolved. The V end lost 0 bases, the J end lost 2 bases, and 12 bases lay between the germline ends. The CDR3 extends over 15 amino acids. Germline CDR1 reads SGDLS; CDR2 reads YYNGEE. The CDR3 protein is CASSVGVALTYEQYF. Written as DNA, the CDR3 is TGTGCCAGCAGCGTAGGGGTAGCCCTCACCTACGAGCAGTACTTC. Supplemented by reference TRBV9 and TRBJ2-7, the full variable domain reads DSGVTQTPKHLITATGQRVTLRCSPRSGDLSVYWYQQSLDQGLQFLIQYYNGEERAKGNILERFSAQQFPDLHSELNLSSLELGDSALYFCASSVGVALTYEQYFGPGTRLTVT.

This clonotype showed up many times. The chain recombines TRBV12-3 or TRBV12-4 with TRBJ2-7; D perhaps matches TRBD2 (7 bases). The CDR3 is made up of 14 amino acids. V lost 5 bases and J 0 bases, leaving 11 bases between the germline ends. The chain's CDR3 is CASSEGGSSYEQYF. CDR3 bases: TGTGCCAGCAGTGAGGGGGGGAGCTCCTACGAGCAGTACTTC.

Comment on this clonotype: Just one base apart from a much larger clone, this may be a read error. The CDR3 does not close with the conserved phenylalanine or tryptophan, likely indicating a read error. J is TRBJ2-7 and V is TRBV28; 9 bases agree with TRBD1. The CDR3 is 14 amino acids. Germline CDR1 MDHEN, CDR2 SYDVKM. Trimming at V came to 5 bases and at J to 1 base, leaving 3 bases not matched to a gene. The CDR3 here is CASSRQGGSYEQYS. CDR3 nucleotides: TGTGCCAGCAGTCGACAGGGGGGATCCTACGAGCAGTACTCC.